Following are 4 T cell receptor beta chains from one sample sequenced in a study of shared clonotypes between healthy human individuals. The naive CD8 fraction comprised CD45RO-negative cells positively selected for CCR7 and excluded terminally differentiated effector memory CD45RA+ cells. Clones were read by immunoSEQ multiplex PCR, and TCRdb kept only the in-frame ones, dropping some. The data show over 2 million clones, about 95% seen once. The specimen sequenced was naive CD8+ T cells sorted from blood. The receptors derive from a man younger than 30 in good health.

This clone was seen just once. This sequence joins TRBV19 and TRBJ2-5, with 9 bases that match TRBD1. V trimming: 6 bases; J trimming: 4 bases; junction bases outside the gene matches: 9. CDR3 length equals 15 residues. Germline V gives CDR1 LNHDA, CDR2 SQIVND (reference sequence). This chain's CDR3 is CASSEIGQGRETQYF. Written as DNA, the CDR3 is TGTGCCAGTAGCGAGATCGGACAGGGGAGAGAGACCCAGTACTTC. The variable domain in full, with the rest retrieved from reference TRBV19 and TRBJ2-5, is DGGITQSPKYLFRKEGQNVTLSCEQNLNHDAMYWYRQDPGQGLRLIYYSQIVNDFQKGDIAEGYSVSREKKESFPLTVTSAQKNPTAFYLCASSEIGQGRETQYFGPGTRLLVL.

The V gene is TRBV10-1, the J gene TRBJ2-1; 9 bases are a match to TRBD2. This CDR3 has 17 residues. Per the germline V gene, CDR1 is WNHNN and CDR2 is SYGVQD (reference sequence). Germline trimming cut 7 bases from V and 0 bases from J; bases unmatched to any gene: 10. CDR3 protein: CASKPLAGWSSYNEQFF. CDR3 in DNA: TGCGCCAGCAAGCCCCTAGCGGGGTGGAGCTCCTACAATGAGCAGTTCTTC.

The chain has TRBV15 and TRBJ2-5; 8 bases map to TRBD1. The CDR3 contains 16 residues. The V segment lost 3 bases and the J segment 4 bases; nucleotides outside the gene matches: 10. From germline, CDR1 is LNHNV and CDR2 YYDKDF (reference sequence). CDR3 protein: CATSSWEDRGRETQYF. CDR3 DNA: TGTGCCACCAGCAGTTGGGAAGACAGGGGAAGAGAGACCCAGTACTTC.

The chain carries TRBV4-1 and TRBJ2-3, with D unclear. With 6 bases removed from V and 0 bases from J, the gap between germline ends came to 16 bases. The germline V gene has CDR1 MGHRA and CDR2 YSYEKL. The CDR3 runs to 16 residues. The CDR3 nucleotides read TGCGCCAGCAGTCCTACCCTAGATTGGAGCACAGATACGCAGTATTTT. This codes for CASSPTLDWSTDTQYF.